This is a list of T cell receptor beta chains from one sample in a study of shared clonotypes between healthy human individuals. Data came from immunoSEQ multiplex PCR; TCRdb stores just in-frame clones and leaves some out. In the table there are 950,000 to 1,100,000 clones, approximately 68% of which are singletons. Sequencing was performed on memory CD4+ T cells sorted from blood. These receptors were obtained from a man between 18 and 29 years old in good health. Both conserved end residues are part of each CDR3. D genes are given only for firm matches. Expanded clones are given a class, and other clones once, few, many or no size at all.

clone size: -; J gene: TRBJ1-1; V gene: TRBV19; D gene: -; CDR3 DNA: TGTGCCAGTAGTATATCAGGGACGAACACTGAAGCTTTCTTT; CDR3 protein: CASSISGTNTEAFF
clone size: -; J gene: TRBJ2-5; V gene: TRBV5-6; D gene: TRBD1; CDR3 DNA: TGTGCCAGCAGCTTGTTTTGGGGTGGGGACAGCCAAGAGACCCAGTACTTC; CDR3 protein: CASSLFWGGDSQETQYF
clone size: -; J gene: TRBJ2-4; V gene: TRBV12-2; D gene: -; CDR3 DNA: TGTGCAAGTCGCTTCCCCACCAGACGGGTTTCAATGGGCAAAAACATTCAGTACTTC; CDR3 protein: CASRFPTRRVSMGKNIQYF
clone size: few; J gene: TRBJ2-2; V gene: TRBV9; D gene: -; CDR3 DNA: TGTGCCAGCAGCGTAGGGGGACGATCGAACACCGGGGAGCTGTTTTTT; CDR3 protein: CASSVGGRSNTGELFF
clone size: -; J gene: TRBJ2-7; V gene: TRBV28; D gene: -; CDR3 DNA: TGTGCCAGCAGTTTATTCACGAACACCCAAAGTGCCTACGAGCAGTACTTC; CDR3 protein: CASSLFTNTQSAYEQYF
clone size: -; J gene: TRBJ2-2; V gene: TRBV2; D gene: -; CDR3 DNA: TGTGCCAGCAGCGTTGCAGGGGAGCTGTTTTTT; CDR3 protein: CASSVAGELFF
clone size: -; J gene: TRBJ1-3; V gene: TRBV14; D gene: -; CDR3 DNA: TGTGCCAGCAGACGGGGGTCTGGAAACACCATATATTTT; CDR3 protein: CASRRGSGNTIYF
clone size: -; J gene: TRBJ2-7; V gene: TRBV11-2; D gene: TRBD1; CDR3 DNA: TGTGCCAGCAGCCCACAGGGGATTCGCTACGAGCAGTACTTC; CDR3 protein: CASSPQGIRYEQYF
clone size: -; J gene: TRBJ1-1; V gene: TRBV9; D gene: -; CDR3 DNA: TGTGCCAGCAGCCCACCGGCCCACACTGAAGCTTTCTTT; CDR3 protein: CASSPPAHTEAFF
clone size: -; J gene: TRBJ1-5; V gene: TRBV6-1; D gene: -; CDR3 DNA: TGTGCCAGCAGGGAGAGGGGCTCGAGCAATCAGCCCCAGCATTTT; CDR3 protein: CASRERGSSNQPQHF
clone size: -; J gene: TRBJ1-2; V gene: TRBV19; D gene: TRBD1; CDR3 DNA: TGTGCCAGCCACTCGGACAGGGGCGGTAGAGGCTACACCTTC; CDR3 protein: CASHSDRGGRGYTF
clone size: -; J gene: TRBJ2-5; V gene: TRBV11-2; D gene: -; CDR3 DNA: TGTGCCAGCAGCACCCCTCAGGGGCGGGAGCATGAGACCCAGTACTTC; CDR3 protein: CASSTPQGREHETQYF
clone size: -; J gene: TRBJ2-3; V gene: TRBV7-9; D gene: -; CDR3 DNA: TGTGCCAGCAGCCCTACTAGAGGCACAGATACGCAGTATTTT; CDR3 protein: CASSPTRGTDTQYF
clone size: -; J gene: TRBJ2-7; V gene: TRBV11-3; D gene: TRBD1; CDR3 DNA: TGTGCCAGCAGCGAGAGACAGGGGAGCGAGCAGTACTTC; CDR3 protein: CASSERQGSEQYF
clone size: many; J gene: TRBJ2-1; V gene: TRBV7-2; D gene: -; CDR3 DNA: TGTGCCAGCAGCTCGGGGGTAAGCAATGAGCAGTTCTTC; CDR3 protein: CASSSGVSNEQFF
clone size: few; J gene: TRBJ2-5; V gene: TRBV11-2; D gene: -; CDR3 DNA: TGTGCCAGCAGCTGGCGGTGGGGGGAAGAGACCCAGTACTTC; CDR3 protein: CASSWRWGEETQYF
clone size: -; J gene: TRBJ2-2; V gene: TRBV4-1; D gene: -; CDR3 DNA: TGCGCCAGCAGCCAAGATAGGAGGGTTGACACCGGGGAGCTGTTTTTT; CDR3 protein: CASSQDRRVDTGELFF
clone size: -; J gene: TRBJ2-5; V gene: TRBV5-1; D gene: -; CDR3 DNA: TGCGCCAGCAGCTTGGGACGGGGAGGTGAAGAGACCCAGTACTTC; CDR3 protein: CASSLGRGGEETQYF
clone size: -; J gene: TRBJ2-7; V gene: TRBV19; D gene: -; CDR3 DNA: TGTGCCAGTAGCCTCGCTCAGACAGGTTCACAAGGCGAGCAGTACTTC; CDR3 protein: CASSLAQTGSQGEQYF
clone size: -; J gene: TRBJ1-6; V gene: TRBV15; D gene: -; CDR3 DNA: TGTGCCACCAGCAGAGGAACAGGGTTTGGCTCACCCCTCCACTTT; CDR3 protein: CATSRGTGFGSPLHF
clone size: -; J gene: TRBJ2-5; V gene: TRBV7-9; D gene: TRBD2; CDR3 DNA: TGTGCCAGCAGCTTCCCCCCCAAATTAGCGGGACAAGAGACCCAGTACTTC; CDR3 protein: CASSFPPKLAGQETQYF
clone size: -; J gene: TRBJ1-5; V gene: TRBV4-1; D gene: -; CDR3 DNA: TGCGCCAGCAGCCAAGTGATTAGCATAAATATCAACCAGCCCCAGCATTTT; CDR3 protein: CASSQVISININQPQHF
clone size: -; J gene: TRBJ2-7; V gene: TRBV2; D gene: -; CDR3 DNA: TGTGCCAGCAGTGAGAACTTCGAGGGCTACGAGCAGTACTTC; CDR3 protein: CASSENFEGYEQYF
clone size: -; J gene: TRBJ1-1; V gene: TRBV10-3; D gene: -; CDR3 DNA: TGTGCCATCAGTGAGGTGAACTTTGTAGCTTTCTTT; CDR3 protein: CAISEVNFVAFF
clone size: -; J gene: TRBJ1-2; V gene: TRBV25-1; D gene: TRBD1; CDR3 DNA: TGTGCCAGCAGCAGATCCGGGACAGGGTGGGACGGCTACACCTTC; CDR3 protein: CASSRSGTGWDGYTF
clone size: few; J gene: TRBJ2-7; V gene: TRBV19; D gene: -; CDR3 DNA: TGTGCCAGTAGTCCCAGCAGGTTCGACGAGCAGTACTTC; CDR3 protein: CASSPSRFDEQYF
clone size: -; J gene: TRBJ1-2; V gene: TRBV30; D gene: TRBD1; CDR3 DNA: TGTGCCTGGAGTGTACCGGTCACAGGGGTCTATGGCTACACCTTC; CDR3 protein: CAWSVPVTGVYGYTF
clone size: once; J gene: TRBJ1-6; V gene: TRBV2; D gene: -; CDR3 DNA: TGTGCCAGCAGTGACTTTGGTAGTGGCCTATCACCCCTCCACTTT; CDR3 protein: CASSDFGSGLSPLHF
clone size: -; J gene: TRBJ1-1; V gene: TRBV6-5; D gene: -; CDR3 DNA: TGTGCCAGCAGTTATCGAAAGGACACTGAAGCTTTCTTT; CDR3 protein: CASSYRKDTEAFF
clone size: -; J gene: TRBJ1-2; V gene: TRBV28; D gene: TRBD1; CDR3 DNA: TGTGCCAGCACACAGGGGGCTTACTATGGCTACACCTTC; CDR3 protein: CASTQGAYYGYTF
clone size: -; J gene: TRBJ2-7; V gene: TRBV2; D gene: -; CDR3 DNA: TGTGCCAGCAGTTACCCTGTACCCGGAGGGTACTTC; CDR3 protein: CASSYPVPGGYF
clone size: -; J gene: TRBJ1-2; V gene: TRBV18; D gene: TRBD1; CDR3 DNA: TGTGCCAGCTCACCGAGTGGACAGGGAGTAGGTGACTACACCTTC; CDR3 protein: CASSPSGQGVGDYTF
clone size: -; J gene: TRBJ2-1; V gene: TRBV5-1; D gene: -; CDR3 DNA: TGCGCCAGTAAGTCCGGGACTCTTGATTACAATGAGCAGTTCTTC; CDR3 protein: CASKSGTLDYNEQFF
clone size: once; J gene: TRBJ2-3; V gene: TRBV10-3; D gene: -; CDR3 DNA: TGTGCCATCAGTGAGCGGGCAGGGGAAGGGACAGATACGCAGTATTTT; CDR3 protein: CAISERAGEGTDTQYF
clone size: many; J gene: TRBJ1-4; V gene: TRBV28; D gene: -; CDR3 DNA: TGTGCCAGCAGGTCCGCCGGGACCTCACATGAAAAACTGTTTTTT; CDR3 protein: CASRSAGTSHEKLFF
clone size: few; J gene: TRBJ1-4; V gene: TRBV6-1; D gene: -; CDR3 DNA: TGTGCCAGCAGTGGCCTGAATACAGGGTACAATGAAAAACTGTTTTTT; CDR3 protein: CASSGLNTGYNEKLFF
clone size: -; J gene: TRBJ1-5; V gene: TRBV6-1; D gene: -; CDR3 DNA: TGTGCCAGCAGTGAAGCGCGGGGAGGCCAGCCCCAGCATTTT; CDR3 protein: CASSEARGGQPQHF
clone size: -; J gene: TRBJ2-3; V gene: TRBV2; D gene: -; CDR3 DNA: TGTGCCAGCAGTCAAGAGTCTGGCACAGATACGCAGTATTTT; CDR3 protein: CASSQESGTDTQYF
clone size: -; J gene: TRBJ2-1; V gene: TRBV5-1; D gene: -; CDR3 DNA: TGCGCCAGCAGCTTGAACTGGAATTACAATGAGCAGTTCTTC; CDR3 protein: CASSLNWNYNEQFF
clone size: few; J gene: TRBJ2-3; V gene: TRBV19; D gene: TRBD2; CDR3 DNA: TGTGCCAGTAGAACAACTAGCGGCAGCACAGATACGCAGTATTTT; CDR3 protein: CASRTTSGSTDTQYF
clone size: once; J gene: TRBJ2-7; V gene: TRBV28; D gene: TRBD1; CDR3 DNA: TGTGCCAGCAGCCCCCCGACAGGGCGCCACGAGCAGTACTTC; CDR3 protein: CASSPPTGRHEQYF
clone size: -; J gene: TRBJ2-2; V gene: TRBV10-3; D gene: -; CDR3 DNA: TGTGCCATCTCCGGACAGCCCATCCAAAACACCGGGGAGCTGTTTTTT; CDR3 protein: CAISGQPIQNTGELFF
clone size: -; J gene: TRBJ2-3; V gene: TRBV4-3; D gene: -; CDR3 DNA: TGCGCCAGCAGCCAAGATTTCCCCGAGGGCGGCACAGATACGCAGTATTTT; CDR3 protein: CASSQDFPEGGTDTQYF
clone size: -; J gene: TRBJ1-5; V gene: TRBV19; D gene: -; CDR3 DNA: TGTGCCAGTAGTATGGGGGTAGCTCAGCCCCAGCATTTT; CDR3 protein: CASSMGVAQPQHF
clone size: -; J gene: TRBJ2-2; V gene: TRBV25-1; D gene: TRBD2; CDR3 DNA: TGTGCCAGCAGTGAAAGTAGCGGGGGACGCACCGGGGAGCTGTTTTTT; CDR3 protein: CASSESSGGRTGELFF
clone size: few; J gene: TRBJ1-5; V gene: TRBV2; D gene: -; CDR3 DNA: TGTGCCAGCAGATCCCCCAATCAGCCCCAGCATTTT; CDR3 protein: CASRSPNQPQHF
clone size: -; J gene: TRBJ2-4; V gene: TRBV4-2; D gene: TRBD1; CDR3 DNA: TGTGCCAGCAGCCCATCGATCGGGACAGGGGAAAACATTCAGTACTTC; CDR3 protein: CASSPSIGTGENIQYF
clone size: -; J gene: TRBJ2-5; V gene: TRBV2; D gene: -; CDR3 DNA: TGTGCCAGCAGTGAAGATGCAGTGGTCTTAGGGACCCAGTACTTC; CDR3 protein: CASSEDAVVLGTQYF
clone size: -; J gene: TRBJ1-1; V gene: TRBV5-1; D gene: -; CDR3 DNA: TGCGCCAGCAGCCTAGGACAGATGAACACTGAAGCTTTCTTT; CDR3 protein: CASSLGQMNTEAFF
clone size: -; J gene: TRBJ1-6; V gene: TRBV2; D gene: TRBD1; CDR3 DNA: TGTGCCAGCAGCCCCGACAGGGTCTCACCCCTCCACTTT; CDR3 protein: CASSPDRVSPLHF
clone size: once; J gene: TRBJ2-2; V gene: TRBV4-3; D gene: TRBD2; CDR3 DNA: TGCGCCAGCAGCCAAGGCGGGGGGAACACCGGGGAGCTGTTTTTT; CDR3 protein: CASSQGGGNTGELFF
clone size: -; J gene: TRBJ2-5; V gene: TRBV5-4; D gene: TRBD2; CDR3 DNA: TGTGCCAGCAGAAGGACTAGCGGGAGGGCCCCGGAGACCCAGTACTTC; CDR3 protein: CASRRTSGRAPETQYF
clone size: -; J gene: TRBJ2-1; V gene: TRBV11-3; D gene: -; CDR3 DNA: TGTGCCAGCAGCTTAAGCCGGGGGGCTAGAAATGAGCAGTTCTTC; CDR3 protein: CASSLSRGARNEQFF
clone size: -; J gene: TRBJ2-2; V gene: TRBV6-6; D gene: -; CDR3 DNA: TGTGCCAGCCGTCCCCAGGGCCACGGCGGGGAGCTGTTTTTT; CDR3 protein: CASRPQGHGGELFF
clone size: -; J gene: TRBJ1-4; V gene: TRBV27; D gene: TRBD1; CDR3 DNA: TGTGCCAGCAGTTTAAGACAGGGTCCCCCTAATGAAAAACTGTTTTTT; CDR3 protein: CASSLRQGPPNEKLFF
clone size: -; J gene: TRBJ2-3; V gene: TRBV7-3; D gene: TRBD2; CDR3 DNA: TGTGCCAGCAGCCTGACGGGACTAGCGGGAGATACGCAGTATTTT; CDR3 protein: CASSLTGLAGDTQYF
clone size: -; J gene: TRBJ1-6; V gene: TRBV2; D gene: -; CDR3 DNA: TGTGCCAGCAGTGAAGAAAGCCGACGCTCACCCCTCCACTTT; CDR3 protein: CASSEESRRSPLHF
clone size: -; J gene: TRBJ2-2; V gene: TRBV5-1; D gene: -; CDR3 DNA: TGCGCCAGCAGCCTGGATGTGAAGGGCGGGGAGCTGTTTTTT; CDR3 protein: CASSLDVKGGELFF
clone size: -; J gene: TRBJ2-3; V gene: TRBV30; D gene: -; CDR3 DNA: TGTGCCTGGAGTATTGGGTCCACAGGGACCCCCGATACGCAGTATTTT; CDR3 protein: CAWSIGSTGTPDTQYF
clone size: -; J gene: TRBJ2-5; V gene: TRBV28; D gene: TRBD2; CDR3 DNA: TGTGCCAGCAGTTTATTGCAGGGCGGGGGGACCCAGTACTTC; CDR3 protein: CASSLLQGGGTQYF